Reported below is one T cell receptor (beta chain). Its target is unknown. This entry belongs to a study of cytomegalovirus exposure and HLA in healthy donors. Study-level findings and limits: Data from an earlier analysis indicated that most TCR beta V segments were productive either about 87% or about 30% of the time.

V was pared by 5 bases and J by 7 bases, with 7 bases of the junction left unmatched. The CDR3 loop spans 14 amino acids. Germline loops: CDR1 SGHRS, CDR2 YFSETQ. 60 Vbeta and 13 Jbeta primers were used in PCR. This table comes from immunoSEQ multiplex PCR, and its TCRdb copy is limited to in-frame clones, with some not included. The sample's table shows over 50,000 clones. The receptor comes from a man in his fifties in good health and CMV-seropositive. This chain links TRBV5-1 with TRBJ1-3, with 9 bases fitting TRBD1. Sequenced: PBMCs. The CDR3 loop reads CASRGTGKGNTIYF. DNA of the CDR3: TGCGCCAGCAGAGGGACAGGGAAAGGGAACACCATATATTTT.